These 9 T cell receptor beta chains share one sample of origin, sequenced in a study of T cell responses to AZD1222 COVID-19 vaccine. Repertoires were generated with immunoSEQ multiplex PCR, while TCRdb's copy carries only in-frame clones and drops some. The sample has about 120,000 clones; around 91% are singletons. The sample here was peripheral blood, taken 28 days after the second AZD1222 dose. These receptors were taken from an adult who received the AZD1222 COVID-19 vaccine.

This CDR3 reads CASSHVRGVGEQYF. CDR3 nucleotides: TGTGCCAGCAGCCACGTTAGAGGGGTCGGCGAGCAGTACTTC. The V gene is TRBV7-8, the J gene TRBJ2-7, with D perhaps assigned TRBD1 or TRBD2 (5 bases each). V lost 5 bases and J lost 6, with 17 bases in between. The CDR3 runs to 14 residues. CDR1 and CDR2 (germline): SGHVS, FQNEAQ.

V gene TRBV5-5 combines with J gene TRBJ2-1; TRBD2 agrees at 10 bases. Germline loops: CDR1 SGHKS, CDR2 YYEKEE (reference sequence). V gave up 5 bases and J gave up 4 bases; unmatched junction bases: 9. CDR3 length: 16 residues. As DNA, the CDR3 is TGTGCCAGCAGATTTTCTAGCGGGAGTCCGTACAATGAGCAGTTCTTC. It yields the protein CASRFSSGSPYNEQFF.

J is TRBJ1-1 and V is TRBV5-8; D is unclear. V lost 4 bases, J lost 1 base, and 2 bases lay in between. Germline CDR1 and CDR2: SGHTS and YDEGEE. This CDR3 comprises 11 residues. Written as DNA, the CDR3 is TGTGCCAGCAGCCCGAACACTGAAGCTTTCTTT. As protein: CASSPNTEAFF.

The chain carries TRBV2 and TRBJ2-1; 13 bases align to TRBD2. Germline CDR1 and CDR2: SNHLY and FYNNEI. Losses at the gene ends were 4 bases for V and 8 bases for J; bases not matched to a gene: 2. This CDR3 is 14 amino acids long. CDR3 amino acids: CASSGGLAGYEQFF. The CDR3 DNA is TGTGCCAGCAGTGGGGGACTAGCGGGATATGAGCAGTTCTTC. The whole variable domain, remainder taken from reference TRBV2 and TRBJ2-1, is EPEVTQTPSHQVTQMGQEVILRCVPISNHLYFYWYRQILGQKVEFLVSFYNNEISEKSEIFDDQFSVERPDGSNFTLKIRSTKLEDSAMYFCASSGGLAGYEQFFGPGTRLTVL.

The chain recombines TRBV7-9 with TRBJ2-2; 9 positions agree with TRBD2. There are 17 residues in the CDR3. V shed 5 bases and J 4 bases; nucleotides not matched to a gene: 11. Germline CDR1 is SEHNR and CDR2 is FQNEAQ (reference sequence). The CDR3 DNA sequence: TGTGCCAGCAGCCAAACTAGCGGGCCATCCGGCACCGGGGAGCTGTTTTTT. Translating gives CASSQTSGPSGTGELFF.

V gene TRBV5-1 combines with J gene TRBJ1-2; D unclear. Germline CDR1 and CDR2: SGHRS and YFSETQ. The CDR3 is 13 amino acids. V gave up 4 bases and J gave up 4 bases, with 11 bases separating them. The CDR3 bases are TGCGCCAGCAGCCTTTCAGAAATCTATGGCTACACCTTC. Amino acid sequence: CASSLSEIYGYTF.

The J gene is TRBJ2-7, the V gene TRBV5-6; 10 bases agree with TRBD2. The trim removed 2 bases at V and 8 bases at J, leaving 10 bases unmatched. This CDR3 is built from 15 residues. Germline CDR1 is SGHDT and CDR2 is YYEEEE. This chain's CDR3 is CASSFGTSGVNKQYF. DNA for the CDR3: TGTGCCAGCAGCTTTGGTACTAGCGGGGTGAACAAGCAGTACTTC.

The rearrangement uses TRBV6-1 and TRBJ1-2; D unresolved. The ends were cut back, 1 base at V and 4 bases at J, with 16 bases in the middle. Germline CDR1 and CDR2: MNHNS and SASEGT. The CDR3 length is 16 residues. For the CDR3, the DNA is TGTGCCAGCAGTGAAGGTGCCCCATCGAACGGCTATGGCTACACCTTC. This gives the protein CASSEGAPSNGYGYTF.

This chain connects TRBV6-5 to TRBJ2-1; D is ambiguous. This CDR3 spans 15 amino acids. The germline gives CDR1 MNHEY, CDR2 SVGAGI. Trimming pared 5 bases from V and 0 bases from J, leaving 11 bases between. CDR3 region: CASSPLVSSYNEQFF. CDR3 in DNA: TGTGCCAGCAGTCCCCTGGTGAGCTCCTACAATGAGCAGTTCTTC.